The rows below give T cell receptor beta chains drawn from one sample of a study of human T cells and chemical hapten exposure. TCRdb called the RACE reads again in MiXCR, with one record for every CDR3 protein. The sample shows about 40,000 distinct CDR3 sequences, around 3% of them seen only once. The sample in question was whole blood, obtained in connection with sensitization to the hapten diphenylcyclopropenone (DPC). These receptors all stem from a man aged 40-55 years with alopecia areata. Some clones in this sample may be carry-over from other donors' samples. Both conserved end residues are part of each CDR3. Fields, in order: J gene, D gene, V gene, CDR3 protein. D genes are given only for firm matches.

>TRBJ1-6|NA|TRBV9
CASSVDPTVPGASPLHF
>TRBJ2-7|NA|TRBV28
CASSPSGVQSYEQYF
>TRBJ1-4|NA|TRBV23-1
CASSQQDGDLTNEKLFF
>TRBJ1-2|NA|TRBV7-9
CASSLVRVGYGYTF
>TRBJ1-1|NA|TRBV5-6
CASSSREYTEAFF
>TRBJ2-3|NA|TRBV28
CASSSPSRPGTQYF
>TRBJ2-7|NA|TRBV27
CASSLVWGAFYEQYF
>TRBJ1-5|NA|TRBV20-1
CSARVPRAPNQPQHF
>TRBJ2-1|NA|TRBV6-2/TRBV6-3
CASSYSSRVWEQFF
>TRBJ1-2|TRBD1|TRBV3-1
CASSAPGQYIQGYTF
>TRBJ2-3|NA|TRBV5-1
CASRSGLSADTQYF
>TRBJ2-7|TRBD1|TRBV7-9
CASSSSGTGEPEQYF
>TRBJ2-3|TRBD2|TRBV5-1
CASSLAPAGGGTDTQYF
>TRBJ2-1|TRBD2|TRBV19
CASSIAGTSLGGSSYNEQFF
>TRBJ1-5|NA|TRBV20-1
CSAIEPRGGSNQPQHF
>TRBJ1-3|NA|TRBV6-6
CASSYSRSSGNTIYF
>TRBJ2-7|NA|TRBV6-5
CASSYYLGREQYF
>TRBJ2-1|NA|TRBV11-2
CASSTPGVLSSYNEQFF
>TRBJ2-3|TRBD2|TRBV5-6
CASSLRSGRAPDTQYF
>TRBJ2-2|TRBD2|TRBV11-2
CATSAGVGTGELFF
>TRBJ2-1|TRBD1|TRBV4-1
CASSQRQGADEQFF
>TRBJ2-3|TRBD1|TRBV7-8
CASSRRDRGIGSTDTQYF
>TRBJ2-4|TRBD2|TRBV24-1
CATSGTSGTKNIQYF
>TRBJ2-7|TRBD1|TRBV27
CASRTGQGRYYF
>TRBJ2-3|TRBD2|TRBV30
CAWRGDSTDTQYF
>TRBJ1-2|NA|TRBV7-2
CASNPGGGMANYGYTF
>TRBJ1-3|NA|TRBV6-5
CASSYAGQGNTIYF
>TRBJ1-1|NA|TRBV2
CASSVDRGWTEAFF
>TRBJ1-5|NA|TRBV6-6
CASSQTRGGSNQPQHF
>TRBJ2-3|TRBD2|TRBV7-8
CASSLRVSGRLITDTQYF
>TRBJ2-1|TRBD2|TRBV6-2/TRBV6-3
CASRGLAGYNEQFF
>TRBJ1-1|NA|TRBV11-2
CASSLVGTPRAEAFF
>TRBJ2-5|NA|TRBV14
CASSQEAAGRTQYF
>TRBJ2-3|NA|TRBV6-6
CASSSLGGSGTDTQYF
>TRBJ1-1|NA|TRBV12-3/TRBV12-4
CASSFGPNTEAFF